The rows below give T cell receptor beta chains drawn from one sample of a study of cytomegalovirus exposure and HLA in healthy donors. Generated by immunoSEQ multiplex PCR, the TCRdb table keeps only in-frame clones and is missing some. The sample holds more than 90,000 clones, 65% to 80% seen once. Sequences were obtained from PBMCs. The receptors derive from a middle-aged man in good health and CMV-seropositive. The CDR3 runs from the conserved cysteine through the conserved F or W. Fields, in order: D gene, clone size, J gene, V gene, CDR3 length, CDR3 protein, CDR3 DNA. The D gene is left open where the match is weak. Some rows mark clone size as missing; the rest say once, few, many or name a class of expanded clone.

d_gene: TRBD1
abundance: NA
j_gene: TRBJ2-7
v_gene: TRBV5-3
len: 16
CDR3aa: CARSSPGTGPAYEQYF
CDR3nt: TGTGCCAGAAGCTCCCCCGGGACAGGGCCAGCATACGAGCAGTACTTC

d_gene: TRBD1
abundance: few
j_gene: TRBJ1-4
v_gene: TRBV7-9
len: 14
CDR3aa: CASSSWTGNEKLFF
CDR3nt: TGTGCCAGCAGCTCCTGGACAGGGAATGAAAAACTGTTTTTT

d_gene: NA
abundance: NA
j_gene: TRBJ2-7
v_gene: TRBV6-1
len: 12
CDR3aa: CASTSHTYEQYF
CDR3nt: TGTGCCAGCACTTCGCATACCTACGAGCAGTACTTC

d_gene: TRBD2
abundance: NA
j_gene: TRBJ2-4
v_gene: TRBV4-3
len: 13
CDR3aa: CASSQTSGGIQYF
CDR3nt: TGCGCCAGCAGCCAGACTAGCGGAGGAATTCAGTACTTC

d_gene: TRBD2
abundance: NA
j_gene: TRBJ2-3
v_gene: TRBV27
len: 14
CDR3aa: CASSKGRERDTQYF
CDR3nt: TGTGCCAGCAGTAAGGGGCGGGAGCGAGATACGCAGTATTTT

d_gene: NA
abundance: NA
j_gene: TRBJ2-7
v_gene: TRBV6-6
len: 16
CDR3aa: CASSATQGQASYEQYF
CDR3nt: TGTGCCAGCAGTGCCACTCAGGGGCAGGCCTCCTACGAGCAGTACTTC

d_gene: TRBD2
abundance: few
j_gene: TRBJ2-1
v_gene: TRBV11-3
len: 17
CDR3aa: CASSLGSGTSGYNEQFF
CDR3nt: TGTGCCAGCAGCTTAGGCTCCGGGACTAGCGGCTACAATGAGCAGTTCTTC

d_gene: TRBD1
abundance: NA
j_gene: TRBJ2-2
v_gene: TRBV18
len: 16
CDR3aa: CASSPPGQGGTGELFF
CDR3nt: TGTGCCAGCTCACCACCGGGACAGGGTGGCACCGGGGAGCTGTTTTTT

d_gene: TRBD1
abundance: NA
j_gene: TRBJ1-5
v_gene: TRBV7-9
len: 15
CDR3aa: CASSTQGARDQPQHF
CDR3nt: TGTGCCAGCAGCACACAGGGGGCAAGGGATCAGCCCCAGCATTTT

d_gene: NA
abundance: NA
j_gene: TRBJ2-2
v_gene: TRBV7-7
len: 15
CDR3aa: CASSPSAPGTGELFF
CDR3nt: TGTGCTAGCAGCCCCTCAGCCCCGGGGACCGGGGAGCTGTTTTTT

d_gene: TRBD2
abundance: NA
j_gene: TRBJ2-1
v_gene: TRBV10-3
len: 16
CDR3aa: CAISEGLAGDYNEQFF
CDR3nt: TGTGCCATCAGTGAAGGACTAGCGGGAGACTACAATGAGCAGTTCTTC

d_gene: NA
abundance: NA
j_gene: TRBJ1-5
v_gene: TRBV28
len: 14
CDR3aa: CASSFAAGNQPQHF
CDR3nt: TGTGCCAGCAGTTTCGCGGCAGGGAATCAGCCCCAGCATTTT

d_gene: NA
abundance: NA
j_gene: TRBJ2-1
v_gene: TRBV5-1
len: 14
CDR3aa: CASSLGQTYNEQFF
CDR3nt: TGCGCCAGCAGCTTGGGGCAGACCTACAATGAGCAGTTCTTC

d_gene: NA
abundance: NA
j_gene: TRBJ2-1
v_gene: TRBV27
len: 13
CDR3aa: CASSLKQESEQFF
CDR3nt: TGTGCCAGCAGTTTGAAACAAGAAAGTGAGCAGTTCTTC

d_gene: NA
abundance: NA
j_gene: TRBJ1-5
v_gene: TRBV7-6
len: 17
CDR3aa: CASSLVPLGHGNQPQHF
CDR3nt: TGTGCCAGCAGCTTAGTTCCGCTGGGGCATGGCAATCAGCCCCAGCATTTT

d_gene: TRBD2
abundance: NA
j_gene: TRBJ2-5
v_gene: TRBV5-4
len: 18
CDR3aa: CASSLGTPGLAHRETQYF
CDR3nt: TGTGCCAGCAGCTTGGGAACCCCTGGACTAGCGCACCGGGAGACCCAGTACTTC

d_gene: NA
abundance: NA
j_gene: TRBJ2-1
v_gene: TRBV19
len: 15
CDR3aa: CASSLWEDSSNEQFF
CDR3nt: TGTGCCAGTAGTCTTTGGGAGGATAGTAGCAATGAGCAGTTCTTC

d_gene: NA
abundance: NA
j_gene: TRBJ2-2
v_gene: TRBV7-8
len: 14
CDR3aa: CASSLVSEAGELFF
CDR3nt: TGTGCCAGCAGCTTAGTCTCTGAGGCCGGGGAGCTGTTTTTT

d_gene: TRBD2
abundance: NA
j_gene: TRBJ2-1
v_gene: TRBV2
len: 16
CDR3aa: CASSEEGSGGYNEQFF
CDR3nt: TGTGCCAGCAGTGAAGAGGGTAGCGGGGGGTACAATGAGCAGTTCTTC

d_gene: TRBD1
abundance: NA
j_gene: TRBJ1-4
v_gene: TRBV6-1
len: 15
CDR3aa: CASSVPRTGVEKLFF
CDR3nt: TGTGCCAGCAGTGTTCCCCGGACAGGGGTTGAAAAACTGTTTTTT

d_gene: TRBD1
abundance: NA
j_gene: TRBJ2-7
v_gene: TRBV7-6
len: 15
CDR3aa: CASSLPGQGAYEQYF
CDR3nt: TGTGCCAGCAGCTTGCCAGGACAGGGGGCATACGAGCAGTACTTC

d_gene: TRBD1
abundance: NA
j_gene: TRBJ2-3
v_gene: TRBV9
len: 14
CDR3aa: CASNRDSQTDTQYF
CDR3nt: TGTGCCAGCAACAGGGACAGCCAAACAGATACGCAGTATTTT

d_gene: NA
abundance: NA
j_gene: TRBJ2-3
v_gene: TRBV11-2
len: 16
CDR3aa: CASSAQVGGSTDTQYF
CDR3nt: TGTGCCAGCAGCGCCCAGGTCGGCGGGTCCACAGATACGCAGTATTTT

d_gene: NA
abundance: few
j_gene: TRBJ1-4
v_gene: TRBV2
len: 13
CDR3aa: CASSEQGPEKLFF
CDR3nt: TGTGCCAGCAGTGAGCAGGGGCCGGAAAAACTGTTTTTT

d_gene: TRBD1
abundance: NA
j_gene: TRBJ2-5
v_gene: TRBV7-3
len: 14
CDR3aa: CASSMTGPGETQYF
CDR3nt: TGTGCCAGCAGCATGACAGGGCCCGGGGAGACCCAGTACTTC

d_gene: TRBD2
abundance: NA
j_gene: TRBJ2-3
v_gene: TRBV10-3
len: 17
CDR3aa: CAISESGLAGRADTQYF
CDR3nt: TGTGCCATCAGTGAGTCAGGACTAGCGGGGAGGGCAGATACGCAGTATTTT

d_gene: TRBD2
abundance: NA
j_gene: TRBJ2-2
v_gene: TRBV7-2
len: 16
CDR3aa: CASSVTSGPYTGELFF
CDR3nt: TGTGCCAGCAGCGTAACTAGCGGGCCGTACACCGGGGAGCTGTTTTTT

d_gene: NA
abundance: NA
j_gene: TRBJ1-3
v_gene: TRBV5-6
len: 14
CDR3aa: CASSRDANYRAIYF
CDR3nt: TGTGCCAGCAGCCGAGACGCAAATTACAGAGCCATATATTTT

d_gene: NA
abundance: NA
j_gene: TRBJ2-7
v_gene: TRBV7-2
len: 14
CDR3aa: CASSSLLAVHEQYF
CDR3nt: TGTGCCAGCAGCTCCCTGCTAGCTGTCCACGAGCAGTACTTC

d_gene: TRBD1
abundance: once
j_gene: TRBJ1-2
v_gene: TRBV29-1
len: 12
CDR3aa: CSAGTGAYGYTF
CDR3nt: TGCAGCGCTGGGACAGGGGCCTATGGCTACACCTTC

d_gene: TRBD2
abundance: NA
j_gene: TRBJ2-1
v_gene: TRBV28
len: 16
CDR3aa: CASIQLAGGSYNEQFF
CDR3nt: TGTGCCAGCATCCAACTAGCGGGAGGGTCCTACAATGAGCAGTTCTTC